These T cell receptor beta chains were read from a single sample in a study of PD-1 blockade in classical Hodgkin lymphoma. TCRdb's copy holds only in-frame clones and misses some; the assay was immunoSEQ multiplex PCR. The sample consists of around 30,000 clones, about two thirds of them appearing once. The sample consisted of peripheral blood mononuclear cells (PBMCs), taken before the second cycle of nivolumab. The receptor source for this set is a human donor with classical Hodgkin lymphoma. CDR3s include the opening cysteine and the closing phenylalanine or tryptophan. A D gene is named only where the DNA matches it firmly. Size values are once, few and many counts, or a class for expanded clones, and some rows have none.

D gene,clone size,V gene,CDR3 length,J gene,CDR3 DNA,CDR3 protein
NA,once,TRBV5-1,15,TRBJ1-1,TGCGCCAGCAGCTTGTACGAGGGCGGTAACACTGAAGCTTTCTTT,CASSLYEGGNTEAFF
NA,NA,TRBV27,13,TRBJ2-5,TGTGCCAGCAGTTTGGGGCAGGCCAAGACCCAGTACTTC,CASSLGQAKTQYF
NA,NA,TRBV30,13,TRBJ2-1,TGTGCCTGGAGTGTGTGGACTGCTCGGGAGCAGTTCTTC,CAWSVWTAREQFF
TRBD1,NA,TRBV4-2,15,TRBJ2-5,TGTGCCAGCAGCCGGACCGGGACAGGGGAAGAGACCCAGTACTTC,CASSRTGTGEETQYF
TRBD1,NA,TRBV14,15,TRBJ1-6,TGTGCCAGCAGTCGAGGGGGCTGGTATAATTCACCCCTCCACTTT,CASSRGGWYNSPLHF
TRBD1,NA,TRBV30,14,TRBJ1-4,TGTGCCTGGAGTGTACAGGGGGGTTCTGAAAAACTGTTTTTT,CAWSVQGGSEKLFF
NA,NA,TRBV2,13,TRBJ1-1,TGTGCCAGCAACGGGTTTTTGGACACTGAAGCTTTCTTT,CASNGFLDTEAFF
NA,NA,TRBV4-3,19,TRBJ1-4,TGCGCCAGCAGCCAAGAAGCCAGAGGGCAGGGAGTAACTAATGAAAAACTGTTTTTT,CASSQEARGQGVTNEKLFF
NA,NA,TRBV7-6,14,TRBJ2-5,TGTGCCAGCAGCCCACTAGGTCAACGGGAGACCCAGTACTTC,CASSPLGQRETQYF
NA,NA,TRBV5-4,13,TRBJ1-3,TGTGCCAGCAGCTTGTACGGTGGAAACACCATATATTTT,CASSLYGGNTIYF
NA,NA,TRBV19,12,TRBJ2-1,TGTGCCAGTAGTTTGGGCGCAAATGAGCAGTTCTTC,CASSLGANEQFF
NA,few,TRBV7-2,14,TRBJ2-7,TGTGCCAGCAGCCCAAGTGGGGGGACCTACGAGCAGTACTTC,CASSPSGGTYEQYF
NA,NA,TRBV5-4,14,TRBJ2-2,TGTGCCAGCAGCATCGATCAAATCGGCGGGGAGCTGTTTTTT,CASSIDQIGGELFF
TRBD1,once,TRBV5-1,15,TRBJ1-5,TGCGCCAGCAGTTCCGAGGGACAGCTTAATCAGCCCCAGCATTTT,CASSSEGQLNQPQHF
NA,medium-sized,TRBV6-1,16,TRBJ1-2,TGTGCCAGCAGTGAAGCGGGGGCAGGGACCAACTATGGCTACACCTTC,CASSEAGAGTNYGYTF
NA,NA,TRBV5-1,18,TRBJ1-1,TGCGCCAGCAGCTCGGGGACACACCTAACTCCCTTGAACACTGAAGCTTTCTTT,CASSSGTHLTPLNTEAFF
NA,few,TRBV7-9,14,TRBJ1-1,TGTGCCAGCAGCTTAGCGGACAGTAACACTGAAGCTTTCTTT,CASSLADSNTEAFF
TRBD1,few,TRBV5-1,15,TRBJ1-1,TGCGCCAGCTCCTCCCTGGGGACAGCCAACACTGAAGCTTTCTTT,CASSSLGTANTEAFF
NA,few,TRBV2,15,TRBJ1-3,TGTGCCAGCAGTCCAAACGCTCTGGCTGGAAACACCATATATTTT,CASSPNALAGNTIYF
NA,NA,TRBV11-1,14,TRBJ1-1,TGTGCCAGCAGCTTAGGTTTCGGAAAGGCTGAAGCTTTCTTT,CASSLGFGKAEAFF
TRBD2,NA,TRBV2,16,TRBJ2-1,TGTGCCAGCAGTGAAAGGGGAAGCGGGGGTGTTAATGAGCAGTTCTTC,CASSERGSGGVNEQFF
NA,few,TRBV7-6,17,TRBJ2-3,TGTGCCAGCAGCTTATTACCGTCGGACAGAACCACAGATACGCAGTATTTT,CASSLLPSDRTTDTQYF
NA,NA,TRBV28,14,TRBJ2-2,TGTGCCAGCAGTTGGCCCCGGGCAGCCGGGGAGCTGTTTTTT,CASSWPRAAGELFF
TRBD1,NA,TRBV19,14,TRBJ1-5,TGTGCCAGTAGTCGACAGGGCCCCAATCAGCCCCAGCATTTT,CASSRQGPNQPQHF
NA,NA,TRBV7-9,13,TRBJ2-3,TGTGCCAGCAGCTTAGCGGTTACAGATACGCAGTATTTT,CASSLAVTDTQYF
TRBD2,NA,TRBV5-1,15,TRBJ2-2,TGCGCCAGCAGCGTGGGACTAGCGGGGCCCGGGGAGCTGTTTTTT,CASSVGLAGPGELFF
NA,medium-sized,TRBV21-1,13,TRBJ2-7,TGTGCCCTAGTGGGGGGGAGCTCCTACGAGCAGTACTTC,CALVGGSSYEQYF
NA,NA,TRBV2,18,TRBJ2-1,TGTGCCAGCAGTCCTATCACCACAGGGGAGGAGACCTACAATGAGCAGTTCTTC,CASSPITTGEETYNEQFF
NA,NA,TRBV6-5,16,TRBJ2-2,TGTGCCAGCAGTTACTCGGGGGTTACGGCCACCGGGGAGCTGTTTTTT,CASSYSGVTATGELFF
NA,few,TRBV6-1,13,TRBJ1-2,TGTGCCAGCAGTGAAGCGGCAGGGCTTGGCTACACCTTC,CASSEAAGLGYTF
NA,NA,TRBV6-5,16,TRBJ2-3,TGTGCCAGCAGTTACGCGGACCACAGAAGGACAGATACGCAGTATTTT,CASSYADHRRTDTQYF
NA,NA,TRBV18,14,TRBJ1-1,TGTGCCAGCTCACCAAAGGGGGGAGACACTGAAGCTTTCTTT,CASSPKGGDTEAFF
NA,NA,TRBV7-9,15,TRBJ2-3,TGTGCCAGCAGCTCAACCCAGGGTTCTACAGATACGCAGTATTTT,CASSSTQGSTDTQYF
NA,NA,TRBV7-2,15,TRBJ1-1,TGTGCCAGCAGCCTATGGACAGACCCGGGGACTGAAGCTTTCTTT,CASSLWTDPGTEAFF
TRBD2,NA,TRBV9,15,TRBJ2-1,TGTGCCAGCAGCAAGACTAGCGGGGGATGGAATGAGCAGTTCTTC,CASSKTSGGWNEQFF
TRBD2,NA,TRBV6-1,15,TRBJ2-2,TGTGCCAGCAGTGAACTAGCGGGGGGGCCCGGGGAGCTGTTTTTT,CASSELAGGPGELFF
NA,NA,TRBV28,13,TRBJ1-1,TGTGCCAGCAGCAAGGAGTGGTGGACTGAAGCTTTCTTT,CASSKEWWTEAFF